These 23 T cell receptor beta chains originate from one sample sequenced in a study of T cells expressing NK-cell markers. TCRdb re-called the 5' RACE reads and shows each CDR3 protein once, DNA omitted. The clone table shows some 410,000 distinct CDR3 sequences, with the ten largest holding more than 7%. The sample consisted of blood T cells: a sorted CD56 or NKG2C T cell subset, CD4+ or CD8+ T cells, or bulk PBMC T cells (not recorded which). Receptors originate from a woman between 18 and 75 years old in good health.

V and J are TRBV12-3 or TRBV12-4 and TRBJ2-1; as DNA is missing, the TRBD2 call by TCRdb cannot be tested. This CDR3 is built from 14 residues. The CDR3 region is CASRLAGGPAEQFF.

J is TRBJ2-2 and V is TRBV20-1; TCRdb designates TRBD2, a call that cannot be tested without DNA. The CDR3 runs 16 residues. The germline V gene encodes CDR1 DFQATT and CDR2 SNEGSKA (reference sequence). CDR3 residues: CSARDLRGQNTGELFF.

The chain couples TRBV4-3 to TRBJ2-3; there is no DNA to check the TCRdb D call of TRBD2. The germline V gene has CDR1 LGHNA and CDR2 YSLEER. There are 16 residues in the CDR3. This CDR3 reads CASSLSLADPTDTQYF.

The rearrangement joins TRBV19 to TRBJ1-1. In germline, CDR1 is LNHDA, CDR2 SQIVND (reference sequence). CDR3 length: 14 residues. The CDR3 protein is CASTADGSNTEAFF.

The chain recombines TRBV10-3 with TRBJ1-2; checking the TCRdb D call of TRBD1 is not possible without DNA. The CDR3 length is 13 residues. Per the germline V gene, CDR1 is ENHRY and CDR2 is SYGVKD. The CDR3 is CAIRPDREGGYTF.

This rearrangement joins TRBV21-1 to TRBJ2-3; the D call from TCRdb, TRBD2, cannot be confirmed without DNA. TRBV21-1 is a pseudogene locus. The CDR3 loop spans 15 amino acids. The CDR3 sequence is CASSKNGRAEDTQYF.

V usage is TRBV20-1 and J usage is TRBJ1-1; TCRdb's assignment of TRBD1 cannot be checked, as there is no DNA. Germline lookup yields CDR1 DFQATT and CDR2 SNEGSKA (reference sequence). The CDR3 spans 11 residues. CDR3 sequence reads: CSAKGQGAAFF.

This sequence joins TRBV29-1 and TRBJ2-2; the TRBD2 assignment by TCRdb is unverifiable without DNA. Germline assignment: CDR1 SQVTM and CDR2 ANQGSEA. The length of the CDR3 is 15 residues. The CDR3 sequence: CSVESPSGVSGELFF.

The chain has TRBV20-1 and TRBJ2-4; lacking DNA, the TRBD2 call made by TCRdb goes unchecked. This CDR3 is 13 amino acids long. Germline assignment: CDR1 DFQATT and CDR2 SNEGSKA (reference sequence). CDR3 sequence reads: CSARASGGNIQYF.

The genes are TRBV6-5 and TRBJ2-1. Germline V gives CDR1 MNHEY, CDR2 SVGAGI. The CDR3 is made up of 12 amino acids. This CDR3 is CASSLQGSEQFF.

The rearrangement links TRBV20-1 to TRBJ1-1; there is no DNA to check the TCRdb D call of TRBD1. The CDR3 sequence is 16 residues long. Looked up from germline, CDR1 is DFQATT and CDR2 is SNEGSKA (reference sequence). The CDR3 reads CSAPELPGVGNTEAFF.

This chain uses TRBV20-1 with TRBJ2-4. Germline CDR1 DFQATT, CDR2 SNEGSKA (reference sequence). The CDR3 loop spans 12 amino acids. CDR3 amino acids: CSAISIKNIQYF.

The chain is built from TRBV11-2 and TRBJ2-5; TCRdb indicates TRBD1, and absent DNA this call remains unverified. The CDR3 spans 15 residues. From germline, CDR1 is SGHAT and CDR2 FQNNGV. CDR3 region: CASSSLSGTAETQYF.

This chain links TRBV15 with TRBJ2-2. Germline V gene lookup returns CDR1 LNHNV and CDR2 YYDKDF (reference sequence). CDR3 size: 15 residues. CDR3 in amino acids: CATSRDGSNTGELFF.

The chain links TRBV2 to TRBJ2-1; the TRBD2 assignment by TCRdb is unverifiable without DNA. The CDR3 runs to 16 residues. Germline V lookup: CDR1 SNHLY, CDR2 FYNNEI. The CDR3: CASKEWQGLSYNEQFF.

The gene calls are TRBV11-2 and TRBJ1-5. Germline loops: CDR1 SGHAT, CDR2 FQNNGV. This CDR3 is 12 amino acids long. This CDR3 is CASSYRNQPQHF.

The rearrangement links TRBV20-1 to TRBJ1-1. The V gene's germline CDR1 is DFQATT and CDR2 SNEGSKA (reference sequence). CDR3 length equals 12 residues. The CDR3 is CSARDGLGPPTF.

The CDR3 loop is CASSEAGNTIYF. The chain employs TRBV5-1 and TRBJ1-3. The germline V gene has CDR1 SGHRS and CDR2 YFSETQ. The CDR3 runs 12 residues.

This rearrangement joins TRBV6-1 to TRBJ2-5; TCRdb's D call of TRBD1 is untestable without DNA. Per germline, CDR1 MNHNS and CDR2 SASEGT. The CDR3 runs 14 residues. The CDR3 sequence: CASSGTALGETQYF.

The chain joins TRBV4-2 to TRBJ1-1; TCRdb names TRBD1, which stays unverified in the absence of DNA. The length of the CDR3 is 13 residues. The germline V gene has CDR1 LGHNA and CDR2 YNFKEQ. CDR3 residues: CASSDRVHTEAFF.

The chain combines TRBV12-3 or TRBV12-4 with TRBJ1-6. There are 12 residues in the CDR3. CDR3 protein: CASSLGLPPLHF.

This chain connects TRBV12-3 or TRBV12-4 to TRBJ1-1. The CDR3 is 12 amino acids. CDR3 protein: CASSLSGEKAFF.

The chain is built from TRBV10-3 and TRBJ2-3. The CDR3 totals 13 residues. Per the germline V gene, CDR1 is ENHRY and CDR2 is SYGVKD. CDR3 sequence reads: CAIRNLVPDTQYF.